One sample yielded the 25 T cell receptor beta chains listed below, sequenced in a study of blood T cell repertoires in COVID-19. This table comes from immunoSEQ multiplex PCR, and its TCRdb copy is limited to in-frame clones, with some not included. Here the sample spans 250,000 to 300,000 clones, roughly 90% being singletons. The sequencing sample was made of PBMCs or T cells enriched from blood (not recorded which). These receptors were taken from a woman in her thirties or forties with acute COVID-19.

The chain links TRBV6-5 to TRBJ2-7, with D uncertain. This CDR3 has 12 residues. Germline CDR1 is MNHEY and CDR2 is SVGAGI. V was pared by 4 bases and J by 5 bases, with 9 bases between. CDR3: CASSSGYHEQYF. CDR3 in DNA: TGTGCCAGCAGTTCAGGCTACCACGAGCAGTACTTC.

The chain couples TRBV5-5 to TRBJ1-6; D remains unclear. Trimming removed 1 base at V and 6 bases at J, with 2 bases between. The CDR3 loop spans 12 amino acids. The germline V gene has CDR1 SGHKS and CDR2 YYEKEE (reference sequence). CDR3 residues: CASSLLNSPLHF. The CDR3 DNA follows: TGTGCCAGCAGCTTGCTTAATTCACCCCTCCACTTT.

V is TRBV6-5 and J is TRBJ2-7; the D gene is possibly TRBD2 (5 bases). Germline V gene sequence: CDR1 MNHEY, CDR2 SVGAGI. The V and J ends lost 10 bases and 2 bases respectively, with 12 bases between them. The CDR3 loop spans 12 amino acids. This CDR3 is CATSGRAYEQYF. In DNA form, the CDR3 reads TGTGCCACCAGCGGTCGAGCCTACGAGCAGTACTTC.

The V call is TRBV30, the J call TRBJ2-5; D remains ambiguous. Germline V gene data show CDR1 as GTSNPN and CDR2 as SVGIG (reference sequence). V was clipped by 4 bases and J by 2 bases, with 11 bases between them. The CDR3 length is 13 residues. Here the CDR3 DNA reads TGTGCCTGGAATCGCCCACTACAAGAGACCCAGTACTTC. Protein sequence: CAWNRPLQETQYF.

This chain links TRBV19 with TRBJ1-5; 9 nucleotides match TRBD1. The V segment lost 7 bases and the J segment 1 base; nucleotides outside the gene matches: 8. The CDR3 runs 16 residues. CDR1 LNHDA and CDR2 SQIVND come from the germline V gene (reference sequence). CDR3 loop: CASTLGTGLSNQPQHF. The CDR3 DNA reads as TGTGCCAGTACCCTCGGGACAGGGCTGAGCAATCAGCCCCAGCATTTT.

The genes are TRBV5-5 and TRBJ1-1; TRBD1 matches 8 bases. V was clipped by 3 bases and J by 6 bases; unmatched bases: 7. Germline V gene sequence: CDR1 SGHKS, CDR2 YYEKEE (reference sequence). This CDR3 spans 14 amino acids. This CDR3 reads CASSWGTGGAEAFF. CDR3 in DNA: TGTGCCAGCAGCTGGGGGACAGGCGGAGCTGAAGCTTTCTTT.

The chain couples TRBV27 to TRBJ1-2; 8 nucleotides align to TRBD1. V shed 5 bases, J shed 3 bases, and the junction held 17 bases outside the gene matches. In germline, CDR1 is MNHEY, CDR2 SMNVEV (reference sequence). The CDR3 is made up of 18 amino acids. The CDR3 DNA reads as TGTGCCAGCAGTCCCCTACGTGCCTACAGGGGGTCGGACTATGGCTACACCTTC. It is translated as CASSPLRAYRGSDYGYTF.

J is TRBJ2-2 and V is TRBV5-4; maybe TRBD1 (6 bases). Deletions cut 4 bases from V and 6 bases from J, with 16 bases between. This CDR3 has 15 residues. The germline CDR1 and CDR2 sequences are SGHNT and YYREEE (reference sequence). The CDR3 reads CASSQYGTPAGELFF. CDR3 coding DNA: TGTGCCAGCAGCCAATACGGGACACCGGCCGGGGAGCTGTTTTTT.

This chain connects TRBV6-6 to TRBJ2-2; D not certain. Trimming pared 2 bases from V and 5 bases from J, leaving 6 bases between. This CDR3 has 13 residues. Germline loops: CDR1 MNHNY, CDR2 SVGAGI (reference sequence). The CDR3 region is CASSYPGTGELFF. The CDR3 DNA sequence: TGTGCCAGCAGTTACCCAGGTACCGGGGAGCTGTTTTTT.

The chain employs TRBV27 and TRBJ2-1, with 7 bases fitting TRBD1. CDR1 and CDR2 from the germline V gene are MNHEY and SMNVEV (reference sequence). Trimming removed 3 bases from V and 1 base from J; junction bases left unmatched: 6. This CDR3 is built from 16 residues. CDR3: CASSFGTDLSYNEQFF. The CDR3 DNA reads as TGTGCCAGCAGTTTCGGGACAGACTTATCCTACAATGAGCAGTTCTTC.

The CDR3 spells CASSSAGAIGYTF. The CDR3 DNA reads as TGTGCCAGCAGTTCGGCAGGGGCCATTGGCTACACCTTC. The rearrangement uses TRBV28 and TRBJ1-2; D perhaps matches TRBD1 (6 bases). Per germline, CDR1 MDHEN and CDR2 SYDVKM. The CDR3 spans 13 residues. V lost 4 bases and J 7 bases, leaving 13 bases between the germline ends.

The V and J genes are TRBV12-3 or TRBV12-4 and TRBJ1-1; TRBD1 matches 7 bases. V shed 3 bases and J 7 bases; nucleotides not matched to a gene: 5. The CDR3 loop spans 13 amino acids. CDR3 coding DNA: TGTGCCAGCAGTTTGATAGGGACAGTTGAAGCTTTCTTT. Translated, it gives CASSLIGTVEAFF.

As to this clone: Other DNA sequences in the sample encode the same CDR3. V gene TRBV6-1 combines with J gene TRBJ1-2, with unresolved D. Germline V gene data show CDR1 as MNHNS and CDR2 as SASEGT. The CDR3 has 13 residues. Trimming took off 2 bases at V and 4 bases at J, with 8 bases between the two ends. The CDR3 is CASSESGSYGYTF. The CDR3 region has the DNA TGTGCCAGCAGTGAATCGGGGTCCTATGGCTACACCTTC.

The chain is built from TRBV7-9 and TRBJ1-4, with TRBD1 as a possible D gene (6 bases). The CDR3 covers 15 residues. Germline V gene sequence: CDR1 SEHNR, CDR2 FQNEAQ (reference sequence). The germline V and J ends were trimmed by 1 base and 5 bases, with 11 bases remaining between them. The CDR3 sequence is CASSLEGTGNEKLFF. The CDR3 region has the DNA TGTGCCAGCAGCTTAGAGGGCACAGGGAATGAAAAACTGTTTTTT.

The J gene is TRBJ2-5, the V gene TRBV7-8; 9 positions match TRBD1. This CDR3 comprises 15 residues. Unmatched junction bases numbered 7, after V lost 3 bases and J lost 5 bases. CDR1 SGHVS and CDR2 FQNEAQ come from the germline V gene. The CDR3 region is CASSLTGQGRETQYF. For the CDR3, the DNA is TGTGCCAGCAGCTTGACGGGACAGGGTAGGGAGACCCAGTACTTC.

CDR3 nucleotide sequence: TGTGCCAGCAGCTTAGTAGGTGGCCTAGCGGGGGGTAAACAAGAGACCCAGTACTTC. It encodes CASSLVGGLAGGKQETQYF. V is TRBV7-2 and J is TRBJ2-5; TRBD2 matches at 11 bases. With V trimmed by 1 base and J by 2 bases, 12 bases remained unmatched. This CDR3 comprises 19 residues. The germline gives CDR1 SGHTA, CDR2 FQGNSA.

The J gene is TRBJ1-1, the V gene TRBV4-2; D unclear. The CDR3 runs 15 residues. V was clipped by 1 base and J by 0 bases, with 9 bases between them. CDR1 is LGHNA, CDR2 YNFKEQ, per germline. The CDR3 reads CASSQVPVVNTEAFF. The CDR3 DNA reads as TGTGCCAGCAGCCAAGTGCCCGTAGTGAACACTGAAGCTTTCTTT.

The chain uses TRBV5-1 and TRBJ2-3, with D perhaps matching TRBD1 (5 bases). V lost 5 bases and J 2 bases, leaving 12 bases between the germline ends. This CDR3 is 14 amino acids long. Germline values: CDR1 SGHRS, CDR2 YFSETQ. Written as DNA, the CDR3 is TGCGCCAGCAGGGAAGGGGCCAACACAGATACGCAGTATTTT. Its protein is CASREGANTDTQYF.

V and J are TRBV12-3 or TRBV12-4 and TRBJ2-1; D is unclear. The V end was cut by 6 bases, the J end by 9 bases, with 12 bases between. CDR3 size: 12 residues. Here the CDR3 DNA reads TGTGCCAGCAGCCCCCCCACGGGTGAGCAGTTCTTC. It encodes CASSPPTGEQFF.

V and J are TRBV7-8 and TRBJ1-2, with D possibly being TRBD1 (6 bases). Between the trimmed V and J ends, which lost 5 bases and 0 bases, there was a span of 10 bases. This CDR3 contains 14 residues. The germline gives CDR1 SGHVS, CDR2 FQNEAQ. The CDR3 reads CASSGDTSNYGYTF. The CDR3 nucleotides are TGTGCCAGCAGCGGGGACACCTCTAACTATGGCTACACCTTC.

V and J are TRBV9 and TRBJ1-6; a weak D match, TRBD1 (5 bases). V lost 0 bases to trimming and J lost 5 bases, with 6 bases between them. This CDR3 contains 14 residues. Germline V gene data show CDR1 as SGDLS and CDR2 as YYNGEE. CDR3 nucleotides: TGTGCCAGCAGCGTAGAAGGGGATAATTCACCCCTCCACTTT. It yields the protein CASSVEGDNSPLHF.

This rearrangement joins TRBV6-2 or TRBV6-3 to TRBJ2-7, with 8 bases aligning to TRBD1. The trim removed 2 bases at V and 6 bases at J, leaving 6 bases unmatched. The CDR3 has 14 amino acids. Germline values: CDR1 MNHEY, CDR2 SVGEGT. CDR3 nucleotides: TGTGCCAGCAGTTACCCTGCAGGGGGCGCCGAGCAGTACTTC. It specifies CASSYPAGGAEQYF.

The chain joins TRBV7-2 to TRBJ2-3; TRBD2 aligns across 8 bases. J was trimmed by 4 bases and V by 1 base; bases with no gene match: 4. The germline gives CDR1 SGHTA, CDR2 FQGNSA. The CDR3 runs 15 residues. The CDR3 sequence: CASSLVGLAPDTQYF. Here the CDR3 DNA reads TGTGCCAGCAGCTTAGTCGGACTAGCCCCAGATACGCAGTATTTT.

The V call is TRBV7-2, the J call TRBJ2-7; D is uncertain. The CDR3 has 11 residues. V gave up 5 bases and J gave up 5 bases, with 7 bases separating them. CDR1 is SGHTA and CDR2 is FQGNSA in the germline V gene. CDR3 sequence reads: CASSPLHEQYF. DNA of the CDR3: TGTGCCAGCAGCCCCCTACACGAGCAGTACTTC.

The J gene is TRBJ1-1, the V gene TRBV28; no clear D. The germline V gene encodes CDR1 MDHEN and CDR2 SYDVKM. The germline V and J ends were trimmed by 3 bases and 4 bases, with 6 bases remaining between them. The CDR3 is 12 amino acids. This CDR3 is CASSFRGTEAFF. In DNA, the CDR3 is TGTGCCAGCAGTTTCCGGGGCACTGAAGCTTTCTTT.